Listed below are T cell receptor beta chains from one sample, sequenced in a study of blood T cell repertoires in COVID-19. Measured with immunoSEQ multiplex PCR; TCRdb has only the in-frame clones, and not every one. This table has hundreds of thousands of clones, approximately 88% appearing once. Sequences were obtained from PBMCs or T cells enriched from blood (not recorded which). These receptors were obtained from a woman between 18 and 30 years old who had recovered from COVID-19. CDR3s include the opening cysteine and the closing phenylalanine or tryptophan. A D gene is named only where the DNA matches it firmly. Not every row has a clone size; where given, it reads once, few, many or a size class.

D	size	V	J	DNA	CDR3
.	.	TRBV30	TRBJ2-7	TGTGCCTGGAGTGACCAAGGACAAGGCGAGCAGTACTTC	CAWSDQGQGEQYF
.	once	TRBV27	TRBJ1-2	TGTGCCAGCAGCTACGCTAGGGGAGGTGGCTACACCTTC	CASSYARGGGYTF
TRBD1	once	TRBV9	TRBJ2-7	TGTGCCAGCAGCGTAGGGGGGACAGGGGGTTCCGAGCAGTACTTC	CASSVGGTGGSEQYF
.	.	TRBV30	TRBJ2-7	TGTGCCTGCGTGCCGCCAGGGGATGCCTACGAGCAGTACTTC	CACVPPGDAYEQYF
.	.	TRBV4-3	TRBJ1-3	TGCGCCAGCAGCCAACAGGGGTCCAACACCATATATTTT	CASSQQGSNTIYF
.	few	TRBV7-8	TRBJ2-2	TGTGCCAGCAGCTTAGCGCGGGACAGACCTCTTATGGGCGGGGAGCTGTTTTTT	CASSLARDRPLMGGELFF
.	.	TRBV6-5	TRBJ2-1	TGTGCCAGCAGATCCGGGGGAGACTACAATGAGCAGTTCTTC	CASRSGGDYNEQFF
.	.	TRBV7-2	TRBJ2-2	TGTGCCAGCAGCTTATATGACACCGGGGAGCTGTTTTTT	CASSLYDTGELFF
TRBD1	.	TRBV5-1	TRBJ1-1	TGCGCCAGCAGCTACGGACAGGGCACTGAAGCTTTCTTT	CASSYGQGTEAFF
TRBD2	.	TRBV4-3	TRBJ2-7	TGCGCCAGCAGCCAAGATTTGGCGGGAGAAACCTACGAGCAGTACTTC	CASSQDLAGETYEQYF
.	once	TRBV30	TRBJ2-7	TGTGCCTGGAGCACTTACGGGACTCCGAGCACCTACGAGCAGTACTTC	CAWSTYGTPSTYEQYF
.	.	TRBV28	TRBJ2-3	TGTGCCAGCAGTTTTAAGAGGGCCCCAGATACGCAGTATTTT	CASSFKRAPDTQYF
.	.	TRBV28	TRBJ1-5	TGTGCCAGCAGTGTAGCCCCCACGGGAGCCCTTGGGCAGCCCCAGCATTTT	CASSVAPTGALGQPQHF
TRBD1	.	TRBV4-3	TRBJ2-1	TGCGCCAGCAGCCTAAACTTGGACAGGGGCAATGAGCAGTTCTTC	CASSLNLDRGNEQFF
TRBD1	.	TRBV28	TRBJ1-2	TGTTATGGGGAGTGGACAGGGGCACCTAGGCCCTATCGCTATGGCTACACCTTC	CYGEWTGAPRPYRYGYTF
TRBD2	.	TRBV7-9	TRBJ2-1	TGTGCCAGCAGCTCGGGGGAGGGCGCAGACTACAATGAGCAGTTCTTC	CASSSGEGADYNEQFF
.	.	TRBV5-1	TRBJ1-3	TGCGCCAGCAGCTTGGCCGCCGGGATCCGCGGAAACACCATATATTTT	CASSLAAGIRGNTIYF
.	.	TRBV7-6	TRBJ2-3	TGTGCCAGCAGCTTAGATGAGGCAGATACGCAGTATTTT	CASSLDEADTQYF
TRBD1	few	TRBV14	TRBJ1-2	TGTGCCAGCAGCCCGACAGGGTTGGTCTATGGCTACACCTTC	CASSPTGLVYGYTF
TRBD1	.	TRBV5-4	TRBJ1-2	TGTGCCAGCAGCCGAACCCTCGGGACAGTAGCAATCTCTAACTATGGCTACACCTTC	CASSRTLGTVAISNYGYTF
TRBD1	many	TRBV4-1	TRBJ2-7	TGCGCCAGCAGCCAAACCTCAGGGGGCTCCCTATCCTACGAGCAGTACTTC	CASSQTSGGSLSYEQYF
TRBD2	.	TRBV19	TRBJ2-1	TGTGCCAGTAGTAGTCTAGCGGGAGCCTACAATGAGCAGTTCTTC	CASSSLAGAYNEQFF
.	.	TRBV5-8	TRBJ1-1	TGTGCCAGCCTTCCGGAACAGATGAACACTGAAGCTTTCTTT	CASLPEQMNTEAFF
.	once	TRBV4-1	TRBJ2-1	TGCGCCAGCAGCCAAGAGGTCGGAAGGGGCCCCTACAATGAGCAGTTCTTC	CASSQEVGRGPYNEQFF
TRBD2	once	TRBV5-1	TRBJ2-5	TGCGCCAGCAGCTCTTGGACTAGCGGGAGGGCCGACCAAGAGACCCAGTACTTC	CASSSWTSGRADQETQYF
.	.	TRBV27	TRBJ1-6	TGTGCCAGCAGTCCGAGGGATTATTCACCCCTCCACTTT	CASSPRDYSPLHF
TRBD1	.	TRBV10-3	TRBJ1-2	TGTGCCATCAGTTCACCGGGACAGGGGTATGATGGCTACACCTTC	CAISSPGQGYDGYTF
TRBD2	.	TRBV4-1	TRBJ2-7	TGCGCCAGCAGCCAAGCGCTAGCGGGGCCCTACGAGCAGTACTTC	CASSQALAGPYEQYF
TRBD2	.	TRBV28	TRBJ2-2	TGTGCCAGCAGTTTATTTTCGGGCGGGAGGACGCCGAGGGGGGAGCTGTTTTTT	CASSLFSGGRTPRGELFF
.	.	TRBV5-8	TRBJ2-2	TGTGCCAGCAGCTTGGGTCACAGCTCCTTTAGCACCGGGGAGCTGTTTTTT	CASSLGHSSFSTGELFF
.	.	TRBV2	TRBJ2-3	TGTGCCAGCAGTGAACTAGTAACAGATACGCAGTATTTT	CASSELVTDTQYF
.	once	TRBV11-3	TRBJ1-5	TGTGCCAGCAGCTTAGTCCCGAACTGTTCTTTCAATCAGCCCCAGCATTTT	CASSLVPNCSFNQPQHF
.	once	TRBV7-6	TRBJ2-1	TGTGCCAGCAGCTGGACATCCTACAATGAGCAGTTCTTC	CASSWTSYNEQFF
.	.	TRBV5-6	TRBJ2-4	TGTGCCAGCAGCCTGATAGGGGTTGAAGTGAACATTCAGTACTTC	CASSLIGVEVNIQYF
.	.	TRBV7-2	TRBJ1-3	TGTGCCAGCAGCTCATTCGACTCGGGGGGGAACACCATATATTTT	CASSSFDSGGNTIYF
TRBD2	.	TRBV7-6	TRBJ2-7	TGTGCCAGCAGCAAAGCGGGAGGCTCCTCCTACGAGCAGTACTTC	CASSKAGGSSYEQYF
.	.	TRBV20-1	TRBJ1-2	TGCAGTGCTAGTTGGGCAGAAAGCCATCTCCTTCATGGCTACACCTTC	CSASWAESHLLHGYTF
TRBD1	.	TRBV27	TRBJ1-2	TGTGCCAGCAGTTTATACTCGGGACAGGGGCATGGCTACACCTTC	CASSLYSGQGHGYTF
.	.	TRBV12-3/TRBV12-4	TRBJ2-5	TGTGCCAGCAGTACCTCCGGGGAGACCCAGTACTTC	CASSTSGETQYF
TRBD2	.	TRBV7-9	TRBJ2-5	TGTGCCAGCAGCTTAGGCCTAGCGGGGGGACCACAAGAGACCCAGTACTTC	CASSLGLAGGPQETQYF
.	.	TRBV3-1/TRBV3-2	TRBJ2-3	TGTGCCAGCAGCCAAGCCGCCCCGGCAGATACGCAGTATTTT	CASSQAAPADTQYF
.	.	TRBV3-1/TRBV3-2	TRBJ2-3	TGTGCCAGCAGCCAAGATAGGTCCGGGATAAAGCCGAGCACAGATACGCAGTATTTT	CASSQDRSGIKPSTDTQYF
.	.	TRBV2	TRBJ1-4	TGTGCCAGCAGTGTGGGAGCCACACCTAATGAAAAACTGTTTTTT	CASSVGATPNEKLFF
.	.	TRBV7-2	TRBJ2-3	TGTGCCAGCAGCCCGCGGCGAGATACGCAGTATTTT	CASSPRRDTQYF
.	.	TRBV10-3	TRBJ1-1	TGTGCCATCAACCAGGGGAACACTGAAGCTTTCTTT	CAINQGNTEAFF
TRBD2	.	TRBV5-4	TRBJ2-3	TGTGCCAGCAGCTTGGTTAGCGGGAGGGGGTGGACAGATACGCAGTATTTT	CASSLVSGRGWTDTQYF
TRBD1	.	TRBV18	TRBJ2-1	TGTGCCAGCTCCCCGACAGGGGTCTACAATGAGCAGTTCTTC	CASSPTGVYNEQFF
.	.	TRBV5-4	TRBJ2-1	TGTGCCAGCAGCTTGGGTGGGGGGGGCGACCTATCTTACAATGAGCAGTTCTTC	CASSLGGGGDLSYNEQFF
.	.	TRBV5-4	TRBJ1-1	TGTGCCAGCAGCTTGGGGCCGGGATTGGGAGCTTTCTTT	CASSLGPGLGAFF
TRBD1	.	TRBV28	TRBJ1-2	TGTGCCAGCAGGGTCCAGGGGGCTAACTATGGCTACACCTTC	CASRVQGANYGYTF
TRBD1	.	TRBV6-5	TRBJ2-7	TGTGCCAGCAGTTACGCGGACAGGCACGTTGACGAGCAGTACTTC	CASSYADRHVDEQYF